The 27 T cell receptor beta chains reported below all come from one sample, sequenced in a study of a mutant IDH1 vaccine in newly diagnosed glioma. Produced via immunoSEQ multiplex PCR; TCRdb's table is partial and in-frame only. The table records about 30,000 clones, roughly 87% of them present only once. Noted time point: baseline, week 1 (first vaccination visit). This sample's treatment: pre-vaccination baseline after standard-of-care therapy. Sequenced material: PBMCs, taken from a glioma patient treated with radiotherapy, temozolomide or both. Receptor source: a man aged 25 to 40 with glioma.

V and J are TRBV5-1 and TRBJ2-7, with TRBD2 identical over 7 bases. Germline V gene sequence: CDR1 SGHRS, CDR2 YFSETQ. The CDR3 has 16 residues. V shed 4 bases and J 7 bases; nucleotides not matched to a gene: 17. CDR3 nucleotide sequence: TGCGCCAGCAGCCGTAGGGTCGACGGGGGGTTAAGAGAGCAGTACTTC. This sequence encodes CASSRRVDGGLREQYF.

This clone was detected only once. The V gene is TRBV29-1, the J gene TRBJ2-5; 10 bases fit TRBD1. This CDR3 region has 13 residues. CDR1 SQVTM and CDR2 ANQGSEA come from the germline V gene. J lost 4 bases, V lost 4 bases, and 3 bases had no gene match. This CDR3 reads CSVGGDRGETQYF. The CDR3 region has the DNA TGCAGCGTTGGAGGGGACAGGGGAGAGACCCAGTACTTC.

The chain employs TRBV5-5 and TRBJ1-1; no reliable D call. V lost 4 bases and J 1 base, leaving 23 bases between the germline ends. Germline-derived CDR1 and CDR2 are SGHKS and YYEKEE (reference sequence). CDR3 size: 18 residues. The CDR3: CASSLKKVDGVKNTEAFF. The DNA for the CDR3 is TGTGCCAGCAGCCTGAAAAAGGTCGACGGAGTAAAGAACACTGAAGCTTTCTTT.

The CDR3 loop reads CASSFSPQESSYNSPLHF. The CDR3 nucleotides read TGCGCCAGCAGCTTTTCCCCGCAGGAGAGCTCCTATAATTCACCCCTCCACTTT. The chain employs TRBV5-1 and TRBJ1-6; D gene uncertain. The CDR3 runs 18 residues. The V end was cut by 2 bases, the J end by 0 bases, with 15 bases between. CDR1 is SGHRS, CDR2 YFSETQ, per germline.

The rearrangement links TRBV11-2 to TRBJ1-6; D gene uncertain. V gave up 4 bases and J gave up 9 bases, with 13 bases separating them. Germline loops: CDR1 SGHAT, CDR2 FQNNGV. The CDR3 is 14 residues long. In DNA, the CDR3 is TGTGCCAGCAGCTCCAACAGATTGTCTTCACCCCTCCACTTT. Encoded protein: CASSSNRLSSPLHF.

This chain uses TRBV4-1 with TRBJ1-2, with D possibly TRBD1 on 5 matching bases. This CDR3 comprises 16 residues. CDR1 is MGHRA, CDR2 YSYEKL, per germline. The germline V and J ends were trimmed by 1 base and 6 bases, with 18 bases remaining between them. The CDR3 region has the DNA TGCGCCAGCAGCCAAGTCAGCGACAGTCGTGGGCATGGCTACACCTTC. Translated, it gives CASSQVSDSRGHGYTF.

V gene TRBV4-2 combines with J gene TRBJ1-5; no clear D. Per germline, CDR1 LGHNA and CDR2 YNFKEQ. The CDR3 has 19 residues. Trimming took off 2 bases at V and 2 bases at J, with 22 bases between the two ends. The CDR3 protein is CASSQPTPGRQVGNQPQHF. As DNA, the CDR3 is TGTGCCAGCAGCCAACCCACACCTGGACGGCAGGTTGGCAATCAGCCCCAGCATTTT.

This clone turned up a few times. This sequence joins TRBV29-1 and TRBJ1-2, with 10 bases that match TRBD1. The CDR3 consists of 13 residues. CDR1 and CDR2 (germline): SQVTM, ANQGSEA. V was pared by 7 bases and J by 3 bases, with 5 bases of the junction left unmatched. The CDR3 DNA follows: TGCAGCGGGGGACAGGGGCGACACTATGGCTACACCTTC. It codes for CSGGQGRHYGYTF.

This clone qualifies as medium-sized. The junction and the germline gene differ at one end; a read error may be behind it. The rearrangement links TRBV10-2 to TRBJ2-1, with 9 bases matching TRBD1. The CDR3 length is 15 residues. The germline V gene encodes CDR1 WSHSY and CDR2 SAAADI. This chain's CDR3 is CASRALRDREGNLLF. For the CDR3, the DNA is TGCGCCAGCAGGGCACTCCGGGACAGGGAGGGTAATTTGCTCTTC.

This clone was recorded only once. The chain joins TRBV25-1 to TRBJ1-3; D gene uncertain. The CDR3 totals 18 residues. Germline V gene lookup returns CDR1 MGHDK and CDR2 SYGVNS. V was cut by 1 base and J by 0 bases, with 16 bases left in between. CDR3 loop: CASSELGRASNSGNTIYF. The CDR3 nucleotides read TGTGCCAGCAGTGAATTAGGGCGGGCCAGTAACTCTGGAAACACCATATATTTT.

This clone occurred a few times. This chain uses TRBV11-3 with TRBJ2-2; D uncertain. Germline loops: CDR1 SGHNT, CDR2 YENEEA. The CDR3 has 13 amino acids. Trimming removed 0 bases from V and 5 bases from J, with 4 bases in between. CDR3 nucleotides: TGTGCCAGCAGCTTAGACCTAACCGGGGAGCTGTTTTTT. It codes for CASSLDLTGELFF. The variable domain in full, completed from reference TRBV11-3 and TRBJ2-2, reads EAGVVQSPRYKIIEKKQPVAFWCNPISGHNTLYWYLQNLGQGPELLIRYENEEAVDDSQLPKDRFSAERLKGVDSTLKIQPAELGDSAVYLCASSLDLTGELFFGEGSRLTVL.

The chain is built from TRBV6-6 and TRBJ2-5; TRBD2 aligns across 8 bases. CDR1 is MNHNY and CDR2 is SVGAGI in the germline V gene (reference sequence). This CDR3 comprises 13 residues. V trimming: 6 bases; J trimming: 4 bases; junction bases outside the gene matches: 4. The DNA for the CDR3 is TGTGCCAGCAGCTCACTAGCGGTAGAGACCCAGTACTTC. Its protein product is CASSSLAVETQYF.

The chain couples TRBV14 to TRBJ2-7; D call uncertain. The germline V gene has CDR1 SGHDN and CDR2 FVKESK. The CDR3 has 15 amino acids. The germline V and J ends were trimmed by 1 base and 3 bases, with 13 bases remaining between them. The CDR3 DNA reads TGTGCCAGCAGCCAAGGGTCATCACTCGGCTACGAGCAGTACTTC. The encoded protein is CASSQGSSLGYEQYF.

The chain employs TRBV9 and TRBJ1-1, with D hard to call. This CDR3 comprises 12 residues. V was trimmed by 3 bases and J by 1 base, leaving 4 bases between them. Germline lookup yields CDR1 SGDLS and CDR2 YYNGEE. This CDR3 reads CASSEENTEAFF. The CDR3 DNA follows: TGTGCCAGCAGCGAGGAGAACACTGAAGCTTTCTTT. Full variable domain (rest looked up from reference TRBV9 and TRBJ1-1): DSGVTQTPKHLITATGQRVTLRCSPRSGDLSVYWYQQSLDQGLQFLIQYYNGEERAKGNILERFSAQQFPDLHSELNLSSLELGDSALYFCASSEENTEAFFGQGTRLTVV.

CDR3 residues: CASSTLRGSTSGANVLTF. In DNA, the CDR3 is TGTGCCAGCAGTACCTTGAGGGGGTCCACCTCTGGGGCCAACGTCCTGACTTTC. The genes are TRBV27 and TRBJ2-6, with D perhaps matching TRBD1 (6 bases). V lost 5 bases and J lost 0, with 17 bases in between. CDR1 is MNHEY, CDR2 SMNVEV, per germline (reference sequence). The CDR3 has 18 amino acids.

J is TRBJ1-5 and V is TRBV19; D is unresolved. The CDR3 consists of 13 residues. Trimming left V 3 bases short and J 4 bases short, with 7 bases between. Germline lookup yields CDR1 LNHDA and CDR2 SQIVND (reference sequence). CDR3 coding DNA: TGTGCCAGTAGTATGGGTGGTAATCAGCCCCAGCATTTT. This sequence encodes CASSMGGNQPQHF.

The V call is TRBV19, the J call TRBJ2-7; TRBD2 agrees at 14 bases. Trimming took 5 bases from V and 5 from J; bases not matched to a gene: 5. Germline-derived CDR1 and CDR2 are LNHDA and SQIVND (reference sequence). The CDR3 runs 15 residues. The CDR3 sequence: CASSFGLAGGHEQYF. DNA for the CDR3: TGTGCCAGTAGTTTTGGACTAGCGGGAGGACACGAGCAGTACTTC.

This rearrangement joins TRBV4-1 to TRBJ1-6, with D uncertain. Looked up from germline, CDR1 is MGHRA and CDR2 is YSYEKL. This CDR3 region has 13 residues. V was trimmed by 2 bases and J by 7 bases, leaving 6 bases between them. CDR3 in DNA: TGCGCCAGCAGCCAATCCGGAAATTCACCCCTCCACTTT. It yields the protein CASSQSGNSPLHF.

J is TRBJ2-7 and V is TRBV5-1; TRBD1 agrees at 7 bases. Germline-derived CDR1 and CDR2 are SGHRS and YFSETQ. V lost 3 bases and J lost 2; bases outside the gene matches: 5. This CDR3 comprises 14 residues. CDR3: CASSSTGATYEQYF. As DNA, the CDR3 is TGCGCCAGCAGCTCAACAGGGGCCACCTACGAGCAGTACTTC.

The rearrangement links TRBV5-4 to TRBJ2-5, with a tentative D call TRBD2 (6 bases). Germline-derived CDR1 and CDR2 are SGHNT and YYREEE (reference sequence). The ends were cut back, 7 bases at V and 5 bases at J, with 15 bases in the middle. This CDR3 comprises 13 residues. The DNA of the CDR3 is TGTGCCAGCGGCATTCAGGGAGGTGAGACCCAGTACTTC. Protein sequence: CASGIQGGETQYF.

The CDR3 sequence is CASSYSSRGDTDTQYF. The CDR3 DNA sequence: TGTGCCAGCAGTTACTCGTCCCGCGGGGACACAGATACGCAGTATTTT. The V call is TRBV6-5, the J call TRBJ2-3, with D possibly TRBD2 on 6 matching bases. CDR3 size: 16 residues. V was trimmed by 0 bases and J by 2 bases, leaving 12 bases between them. The germline V gene has CDR1 MNHEY and CDR2 SVGAGI.

The chain joins TRBV5-1 to TRBJ2-1; the match to TRBD2 covers 9 bases. V was pared by 3 bases and J by 0 bases, with 16 bases of the junction left unmatched. The V gene's germline CDR1 is SGHRS and CDR2 YFSETQ. The CDR3 sequence is 20 residues long. Here the CDR3 reads CASSSRARLADLSSYNEQFF. The CDR3 coding sequence is TGCGCCAGCAGCTCAAGGGCGAGACTAGCGGACCTTAGCTCCTACAATGAGCAGTTCTTC.

The V gene is TRBV4-3, the J gene TRBJ2-5; no clear D. The CDR3 contains 16 residues. The germline V and J ends were trimmed by 2 bases and 3 bases, with 16 bases remaining between them. Looked up from germline, CDR1 is LGHNA and CDR2 is YSLEER. CDR3 residues: CASSQNVGYGKETQYF. The CDR3 DNA reads as TGCGCCAGCAGCCAAAATGTGGGGTACGGAAAAGAGACCCAGTACTTC.

This clone was seen a single time. The J gene is TRBJ2-2, the V gene TRBV5-1; a possible D gene is TRBD2 (5 bases). Germline-derived CDR1 and CDR2 are SGHRS and YFSETQ. The V end was cut by 0 bases, the J end by 0 bases, with 9 bases between. This CDR3 spans 16 amino acids. Here the CDR3 reads CASSLGRRANTGELFF. The CDR3 DNA follows: TGCGCCAGCAGCTTGGGGCGGCGGGCGAACACCGGGGAGCTGTTTTTT. The variable domain in full, with the rest retrieved from reference TRBV5-1 and TRBJ2-2, is KAGVTQTPRYLIKTRGQQVTLSCSPISGHRSVSWYQQTPGQGLQFLFEYFSETQRNKGNFPGRFSGRQFSNSRSEMNVSTLELGDSALYLCASSLGRRANTGELFFGEGSRLTVL.

The chain combines TRBV5-1 with TRBJ2-3; D tentatively reads TRBD1 or TRBD2 (6 bases each). The germline CDR1 and CDR2 sequences are SGHRS and YFSETQ. The V end lost 2 bases, the J end lost 6 bases, and 10 bases lay between the germline ends. The CDR3 length is 13 residues. The CDR3 nucleotides read TGCGCCAGCAGCTTACCGGGGGCGGATACGCAGTATTTT. As protein: CASSLPGADTQYF.

V usage is TRBV6-5 and J usage is TRBJ2-5, with TRBD2 as a possible D gene (6 bases). V was trimmed by 7 bases and J by 5 bases, leaving 14 bases between them. The germline gives CDR1 MNHEY, CDR2 SVGAGI. CDR3 length: 13 residues. This chain's CDR3 is CASTPGGWETQYF. The CDR3 DNA sequence: TGTGCCAGCACCCCCGGAGGGTGGGAGACCCAGTACTTC.

The V call is TRBV5-1, the J call TRBJ2-6; no clear D. Germline CDR1 is SGHRS and CDR2 is YFSETQ. V was shortened by 3 bases and J by 0 bases, with 16 bases between the two germline ends. This CDR3 is built from 18 residues. The CDR3 protein is CASSSYPQTRSGANVLTF. The CDR3, as DNA: TGCGCCAGCAGCTCTTATCCCCAGACCCGCTCTGGGGCCAACGTCCTGACTTTC. Full variable domain (outside the CDR3, taken from reference TRBV5-1 and TRBJ2-6): KAGVTQTPRYLIKTRGQQVTLSCSPISGHRSVSWYQQTPGQGLQFLFEYFSETQRNKGNFPGRFSGRQFSNSRSEMNVSTLELGDSALYLCASSSYPQTRSGANVLTFGAGSRLTVL.